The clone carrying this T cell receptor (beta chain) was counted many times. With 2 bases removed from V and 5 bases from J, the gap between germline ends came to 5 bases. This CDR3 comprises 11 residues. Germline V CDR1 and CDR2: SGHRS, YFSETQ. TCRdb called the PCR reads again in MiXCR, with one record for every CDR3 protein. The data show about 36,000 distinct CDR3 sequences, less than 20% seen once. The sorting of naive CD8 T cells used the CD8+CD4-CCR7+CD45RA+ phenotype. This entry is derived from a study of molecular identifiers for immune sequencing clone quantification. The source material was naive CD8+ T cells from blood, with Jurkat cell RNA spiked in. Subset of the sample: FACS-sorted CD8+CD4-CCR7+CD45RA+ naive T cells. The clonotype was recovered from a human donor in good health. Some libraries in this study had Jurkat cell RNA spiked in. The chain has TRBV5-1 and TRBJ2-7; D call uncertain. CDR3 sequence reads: CASSFGHEQYF. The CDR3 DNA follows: TGCGCCAGCAGCTTCGGACACGAGCAGTACTTC.